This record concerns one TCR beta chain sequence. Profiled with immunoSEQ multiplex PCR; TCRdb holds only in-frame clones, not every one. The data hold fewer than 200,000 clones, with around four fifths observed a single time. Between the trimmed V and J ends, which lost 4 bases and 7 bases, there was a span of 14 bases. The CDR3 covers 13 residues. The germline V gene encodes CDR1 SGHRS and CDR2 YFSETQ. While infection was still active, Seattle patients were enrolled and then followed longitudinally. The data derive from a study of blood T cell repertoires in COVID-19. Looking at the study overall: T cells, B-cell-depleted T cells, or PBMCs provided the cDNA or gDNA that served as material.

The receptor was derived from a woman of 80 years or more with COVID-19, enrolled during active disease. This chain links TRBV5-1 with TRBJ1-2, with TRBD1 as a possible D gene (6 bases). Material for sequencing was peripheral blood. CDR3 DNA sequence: TGCGCCAGCAGCCCTAACAGGGAAAGTGGCTACACCTTC. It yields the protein CASSPNRESGYTF.